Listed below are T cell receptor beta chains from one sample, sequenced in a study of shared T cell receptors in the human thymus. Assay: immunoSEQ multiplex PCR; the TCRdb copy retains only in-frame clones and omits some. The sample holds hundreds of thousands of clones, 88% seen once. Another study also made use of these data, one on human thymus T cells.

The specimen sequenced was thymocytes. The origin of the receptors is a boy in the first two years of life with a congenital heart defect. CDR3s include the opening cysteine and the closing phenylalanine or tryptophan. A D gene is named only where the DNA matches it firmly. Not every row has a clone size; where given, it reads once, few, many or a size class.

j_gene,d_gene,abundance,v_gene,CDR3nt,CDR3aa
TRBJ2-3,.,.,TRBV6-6,TGTGCCAGCAGTTACATTATGTCCGGAGATACGCAGTATTTT,CASSYIMSGDTQYF
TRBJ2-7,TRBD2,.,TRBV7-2,TGTGCCAGCAGCTTAGTTGGGGTTGGGCGGGAGGTAAACGAGCAGTACTTC,CASSLVGVGREVNEQYF
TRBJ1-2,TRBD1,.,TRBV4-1,TGCGCCAGCAGGGAACAGGGGGCAAACTATGGCTACACCTTC,CASREQGANYGYTF
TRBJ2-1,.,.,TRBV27,TGTGCCAGCAGTTCCTCGAGGAGAAGGCAGTTCTTC,CASSSSRRRQFF
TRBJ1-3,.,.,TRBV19,TGTGCCAGTAGCCACAGTTCGAGCTCTGGAAACACCATATATTTT,CASSHSSSSGNTIYF
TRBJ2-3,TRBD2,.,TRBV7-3,TGTGCCAGCAGCTTAATAAAGACTAGCGGGAGAGGGGCCCCTGGAGGACAGAATATAGATACGCAGTATTTT,CASSLIKTSGRGAPGGQNIDTQYF
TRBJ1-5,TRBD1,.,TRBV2,TGTGCCAGCAGCTCCGACAGGGTAAACAATCAGCCCCAGCATTTT,CASSSDRVNNQPQHF
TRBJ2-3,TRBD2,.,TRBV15,TGTGCCACCAGCAGAGAGTGGCGGGAGGGCCACACAGATACGCAGTATTTT,CATSREWREGHTDTQYF
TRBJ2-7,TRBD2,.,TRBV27,TGTGCCAGCAGTTTACGGGTTAGCGGGAGGGCCAACGAGCAGTACTTC,CASSLRVSGRANEQYF
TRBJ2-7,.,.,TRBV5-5,TGTGCCAGCAGCTGGCAGTCCTCCTGTTACTACGAGCAGTACTTC,CASSWQSSCYYEQYF
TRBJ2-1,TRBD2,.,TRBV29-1,TGCAGGGCGGGAGGACGCTACAATGAGCAGTTCTTC,CRAGGRYNEQFF
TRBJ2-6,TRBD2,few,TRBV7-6,TGTGCCAGCAGCTTACCGAGCGGGAGAACCTCTGGGGCCAACGTCCTGACTTTC,CASSLPSGRTSGANVLTF
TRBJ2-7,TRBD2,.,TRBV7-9,TGTGCCAGCGGGCGACTAGCGGGAGGGCGGCCCTACGAGCAGTACTTC,CASGRLAGGRPYEQYF
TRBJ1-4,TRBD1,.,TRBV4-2,TGTGCCAGCAGCCAGGTAGTTTGGACAGGGGGACTCGGGATGGTCTTT,CASSQVVWTGGLGMVF
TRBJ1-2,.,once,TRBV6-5,TGTGCCAGCAGTTCAGGGGCGGGTGGCTACACCTTC,CASSSGAGGYTF
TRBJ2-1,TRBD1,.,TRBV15,TGTGCCACCAGCCGACAGGGGGGGGAGTACAATGAGCAGTTCTTC,CATSRQGGEYNEQFF
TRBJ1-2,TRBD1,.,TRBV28,TGTGCCAGCAGGACAGGGTCCGGCTACACCTTC,CASRTGSGYTF
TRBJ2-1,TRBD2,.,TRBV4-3,TGCGCCAGCAGCCAAGGGGGACTAGCGGGGAGCTCCTACAATGAGCAGTTCTTC,CASSQGGLAGSSYNEQFF
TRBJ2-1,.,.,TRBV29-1,TGCAGCGTTGTACCAGGGGAAACCTACAATGAGCAGTTCTTC,CSVVPGETYNEQFF
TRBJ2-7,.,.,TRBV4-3,TGCGCCAGCAGCCAATCCGTAGCGGACCCCTACGAGCAGTACTTC,CASSQSVADPYEQYF
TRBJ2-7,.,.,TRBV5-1,TGCGCCAGCAGCTCCCCAGGCCCCTACGAGCAGTACTTC,CASSSPGPYEQYF
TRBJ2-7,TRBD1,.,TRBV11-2,TGTGCCAGCAGCGCGGGACAGGGGGCGAGCGAGCAGTACTTC,CASSAGQGASEQYF
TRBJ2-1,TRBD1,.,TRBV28,TGTGCCAGCAGTCAACAGGGGTTTGCCTACAATGAGCAGTTCTTC,CASSQQGFAYNEQFF
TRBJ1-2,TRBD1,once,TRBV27,TGTGCCAGCAGTCCCCATCAGACAGGGTTAAGGCATGGCTACACCTTC,CASSPHQTGLRHGYTF
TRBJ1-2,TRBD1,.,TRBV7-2,TGTGCCAGCAGCTGGGGACAGGAGGCCTATGGCTACACCTTC,CASSWGQEAYGYTF
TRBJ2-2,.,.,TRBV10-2,TGCGCCAGCAGTGCTTCAGGGACTCAGAACACCGGGGAGCTGTTTTTT,CASSASGTQNTGELFF
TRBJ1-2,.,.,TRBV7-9,TGTGCCAGCAGCTTACAGACTAACTATGGCTACACCTTC,CASSLQTNYGYTF
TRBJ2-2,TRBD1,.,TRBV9,TGTGCCAGCAGCGCTGGACAGGGACTGAACACCGGGGAGCTGTTTTTT,CASSAGQGLNTGELFF
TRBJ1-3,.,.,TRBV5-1,TGCGCCGGCAGCTTGGGTGACAGCCGCTCTGGAAACACCATATATTTT,CAGSLGDSRSGNTIYF
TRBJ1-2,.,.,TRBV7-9,TGTGCCAGCAGCTTAGGGACTACTAACTATGGCTACACCTTC,CASSLGTTNYGYTF
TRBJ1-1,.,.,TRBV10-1,TGCGCCAGCAGTGACGGAGTTCTCCGACTGAACACTGAAGCTTTCTTT,CASSDGVLRLNTEAFF
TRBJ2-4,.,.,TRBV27,TGTGCCAGCCGGGACAAATTCAAAAACATTCAGTACTTC,CASRDKFKNIQYF
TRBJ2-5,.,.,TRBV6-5,TGTGCCAGCAGCCAACTAGAACAAGAGACCCAGTACTTC,CASSQLEQETQYF
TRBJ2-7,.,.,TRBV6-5,TGTGCCAGCGGGGGGGACAGGCGCTACGAGCAGTACTTC,CASGGDRRYEQYF
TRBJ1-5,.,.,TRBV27,TGTGCCAGCGGTACTTCTGGGCCCCAGCATTTT,CASGTSGPQHF
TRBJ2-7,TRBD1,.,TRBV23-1,TGCGCCAGCAGGGCCGACAGGGGGTTCAACGAGCAGTACTTC,CASRADRGFNEQYF
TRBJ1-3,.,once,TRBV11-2,TGTGCCAGCAGCTTAATTCGCCGGGCCTCGGGAGGAAACACCATATATTTT,CASSLIRRASGGNTIYF
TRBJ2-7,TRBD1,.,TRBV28,TGTGCCAGCAGTTGGGCGGGACAGGGAATCTACGAGCAGTACTTC,CASSWAGQGIYEQYF
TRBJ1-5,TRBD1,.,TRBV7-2,TGTGCCAGCAGCTTAGCTATGGGACAGGGGGTAGATCAGCCCCAGCATTTT,CASSLAMGQGVDQPQHF
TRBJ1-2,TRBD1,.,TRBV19,TGTGCCGGTAAACAGGGGCGGTATGGCTACACCTTC,CAGKQGRYGYTF
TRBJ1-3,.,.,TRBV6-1,TGTGCCAGCAGTGAAGGCAGGCCCGAGGGCTCTGGAAACACCATATATTTT,CASSEGRPEGSGNTIYF
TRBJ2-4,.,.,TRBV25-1,TGTGCCAGCAGTGAAGGGCGGGGTACGGGCAAAAACATTCAGTACTTC,CASSEGRGTGKNIQYF
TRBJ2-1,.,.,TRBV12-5,TGTGCTAGTGGTTTGGTAGGAAGGGGCTACAATGAGCAGTTCTTC,CASGLVGRGYNEQFF
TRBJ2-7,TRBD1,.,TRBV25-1,TGTGCCAGCAGTGAAAGATGGGCCCCGGGACAGTTCTACGAGCAGTACTTC,CASSERWAPGQFYEQYF
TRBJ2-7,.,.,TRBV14,TGTGCCAGCAGCCCCAGGGGTTTAGACAGCTCCTACGAGCAGTACTTC,CASSPRGLDSSYEQYF
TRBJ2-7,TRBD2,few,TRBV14,TGTGCCAGCAGCCAAGGAGGTCCTAGCGGGAGTTACGAGCAGTACTTC,CASSQGGPSGSYEQYF
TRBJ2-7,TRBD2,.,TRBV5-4,TGTGCCAGCAGCCTAGCACTAGCGGGATATGGCGAGCAGTACTTC,CASSLALAGYGEQYF
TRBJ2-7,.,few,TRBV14,TGTGCCAGCAGCCGGAGCTCCTACGAGCAGTACTTC,CASSRSSYEQYF
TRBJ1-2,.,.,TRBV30,TGTGCCTGGAGCTCTCCGGGACACTCCGAAGGAAATGGCTACACCTTC,CAWSSPGHSEGNGYTF
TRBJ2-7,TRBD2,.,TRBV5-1,TGCGCCAGCAGCCCGGGGGTAGCGGGAGACAGGCAGTACTTC,CASSPGVAGDRQYF
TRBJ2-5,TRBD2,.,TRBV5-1,TGCGCCAGCAGCTGGACTAGCGGGAGGAAAATCTCGGGGGAGACCCAGTACTTC,CASSWTSGRKISGETQYF
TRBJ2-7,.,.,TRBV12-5,TGTGCTAGTGGTCCCCGGGGCGAGCAGTACTTC,CASGPRGEQYF
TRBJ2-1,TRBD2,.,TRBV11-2,TGTGCCAGCAATGGTGGGCTAGCGGGAGGGCCTAAGATAAATGAGCAGTTCTTC,CASNGGLAGGPKINEQFF
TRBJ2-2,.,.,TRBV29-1,TGCAGCGTCGGAAGAGGGAAGATGGGGGGTAGTACCGGGGAGCTGTTTTTT,CSVGRGKMGGSTGELFF
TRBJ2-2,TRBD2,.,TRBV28,TGTGCCAGCAGTTTAAAATGGGGGGGGACTAGCGGAAAGAACACCGGGGAGCTGTTTTTT,CASSLKWGGTSGKNTGELFF
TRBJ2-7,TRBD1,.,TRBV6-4,TGTGCCAGCAGTGCCCTAGGACAGGGTTTCTCCTACGAGCAGTACTTC,CASSALGQGFSYEQYF
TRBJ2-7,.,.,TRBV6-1,TGTGCCAGCAGGAGGTTGACAGACTACGAGCAGTACTTC,CASRRLTDYEQYF
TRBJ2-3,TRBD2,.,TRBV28,TGTGCCACAAAAAAGACTAGCGGGAGCTCCCCCCGACGTCCAGATACGCAGTATTTT,CATKKTSGSSPRRPDTQYF
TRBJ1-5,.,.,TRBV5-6,TGTGCCAGCAGCTTGGGGCGGTGGGGGGGCATATATGGCAATCAGCCCCAGCATTTT,CASSLGRWGGIYGNQPQHF